These 2 T cell receptor beta chains were sequenced from one sample in a study of cytomegalovirus exposure and HLA in healthy donors. Here immunoSEQ multiplex PCR was the method, and the copy in TCRdb shows in-frame clones only, minus some. The table includes about 120,000 clones, around nine tenths detected once. Sequenced material: PBMCs. All receptors derive from a man younger than 30 in good health and CMV-seropositive.

This chain uses TRBV10-3 with TRBJ2-3; 8 bases map to TRBD2. Per the germline V gene, CDR1 is ENHRY and CDR2 is SYGVKD. With 3 bases clipped from V and 2 bases from J, the junction kept 4 bases outside the gene matches. The CDR3 totals 15 residues. CDR3: CAISDGGGATDTQYF. In DNA form, the CDR3 reads TGTGCCATCAGTGACGGGGGGGGTGCCACAGATACGCAGTATTTT.

The CDR3 loop reads CASNRQNTEAFF. CDR3 bases: TGTGCCAGCAATAGACAAAACACTGAAGCTTTCTTT. This sequence joins TRBV2 and TRBJ1-1; D is uncertain. The V gene's germline CDR1 is SNHLY and CDR2 FYNNEI. The CDR3 extends over 12 amino acids. Trimming pared 7 bases from V and 2 bases from J, leaving 8 bases between.